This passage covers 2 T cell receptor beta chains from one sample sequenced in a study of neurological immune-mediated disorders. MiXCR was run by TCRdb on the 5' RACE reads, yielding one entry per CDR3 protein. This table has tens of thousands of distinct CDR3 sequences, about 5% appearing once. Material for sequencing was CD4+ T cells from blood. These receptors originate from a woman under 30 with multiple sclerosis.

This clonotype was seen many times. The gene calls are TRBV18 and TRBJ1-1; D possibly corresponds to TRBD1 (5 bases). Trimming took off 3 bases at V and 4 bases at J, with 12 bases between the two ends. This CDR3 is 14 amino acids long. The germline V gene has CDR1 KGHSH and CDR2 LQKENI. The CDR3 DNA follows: TGTGCCAGCTCACCCGACAGAGCGGCCACTGAAGCTTTCTTT. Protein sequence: CASSPDRAATEAFF.

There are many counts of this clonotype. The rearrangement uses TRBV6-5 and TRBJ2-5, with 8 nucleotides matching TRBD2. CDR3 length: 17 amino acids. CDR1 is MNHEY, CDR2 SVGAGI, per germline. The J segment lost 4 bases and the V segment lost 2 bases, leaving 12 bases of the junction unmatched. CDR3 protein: CASSYRSGRVFGETQYF. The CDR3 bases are TGTGCCAGCAGTTACCGAAGCGGGAGAGTGTTCGGAGAGACCCAGTACTTC.